The 15 T cell receptor beta chains below come from one sample, sequenced in a study of early stage breast cancer tumors. Using immunoSEQ multiplex PCR, the repertoire was profiled, and TCRdb retains in-frame clones only, with some absent. The table has 10,000 or so clones, 71% seen once. Sequencing was performed on normal breast tissue next to the tumor. All receptors derive from a person between 60 and 69 years old with breast cancer.

The V gene is TRBV9, the J gene TRBJ2-1, with 10 bases matching TRBD2. The ends lost 0 bases at V and 6 bases at J; junction bases unmatched: 3. The germline V gene encodes CDR1 SGDLS and CDR2 YYNGEE. CDR3 length: 15 amino acids. The CDR3 DNA follows: TGTGCCAGCAGCGTAGCACTAGCGGGATTCAATGAGCAGTTCTTC. This gives the protein CASSVALAGFNEQFF.

This chain links TRBV7-8 with TRBJ1-5; no reliable D call. Germline V gene data show CDR1 as SGHVS and CDR2 as FQNEAQ. Trimming cost V 1 base and J 4 bases, with 5 bases left between them. This CDR3 contains 13 residues. The DNA for the CDR3 is TGTGCCAGCAGCTTAGATGAGAATCAGCCCCAGCATTTT. Translating gives CASSLDENQPQHF.

This rearrangement joins TRBV30 to TRBJ1-4, with 7 bases identical to TRBD1. The CDR3 spans 18 residues. Trimming cost V 2 bases and J 3 bases; bases outside gene matches: 15. Germline V gene sequence: CDR1 GTSNPN, CDR2 SVGIG (reference sequence). The CDR3 sequence: CAWSSQGTAYTSNEKLFF. The CDR3 nucleotides read TGTGCCTGGAGTTCCCAGGGGACAGCCTATACGTCTAATGAAAAACTGTTTTTT.

The V and J genes are TRBV5-6 and TRBJ1-5; 8 bases map to TRBD1. The V and J ends lost 0 bases and 2 bases, in that order; junction bases with no gene match: 7. Germline V gene data show CDR1 as SGHDT and CDR2 as YYEEEE. The CDR3 consists of 17 residues. The CDR3 sequence is CASSLDRGIRGNQPQHF. In DNA form, the CDR3 reads TGTGCCAGCAGCTTGGACAGGGGGATTAGGGGCAATCAGCCCCAGCATTTT.

The rearrangement uses TRBV7-8 and TRBJ2-2, with 7 bases aligning to TRBD1. Germline-derived CDR1 and CDR2 are SGHVS and FQNEAQ. This CDR3 has 16 residues. V lost 5 bases, J lost 2 bases, and 8 bases stayed unmatched. The chain's CDR3 is CASSASGQINTGELFF. CDR3 nucleotides: TGTGCCAGCAGCGCCTCGGGACAGATCAACACCGGGGAGCTGTTTTTT.

The genes are TRBV7-2 and TRBJ2-1; 10 nucleotides line up with TRBD2. Losses at the gene ends were 3 bases for V and 7 bases for J; bases not matched to a gene: 12. CDR3 length equals 17 residues. Germline V lookup: CDR1 SGHTA, CDR2 FQGNSA. The CDR3 sequence: CASSFIAGGGQGNEQFF. In nucleotides, the CDR3 is TGTGCCAGCAGCTTCATAGCGGGAGGAGGTCAAGGGAATGAGCAGTTCTTC.

The J gene is TRBJ2-7, the V gene TRBV7-2; 9 nucleotides line up with TRBD1. Unmatched junction bases numbered 12, after V lost 3 bases and J lost 3 bases. This CDR3 contains 17 residues. Germline V gives CDR1 SGHTA, CDR2 FQGNSA. CDR3 in DNA: TGTGCCAGCAGCTTGATGGTCCTGTCGGGACAGGGCTACGAGCAGTACTTC. Translated: CASSLMVLSGQGYEQYF.

The CDR3 bases are TGTGCCAGCAGCGTAGGAGGGACAGGGGGCACTGAAGCTTTCTTT. Protein: CASSVGGTGGTEAFF. The genes are TRBV9 and TRBJ1-1; 11 bases match TRBD1. V lost 0 bases, J lost 4 bases, and 2 bases stayed unmatched. The CDR3 covers 15 residues. Germline loops: CDR1 SGDLS, CDR2 YYNGEE.

This chain connects TRBV7-3 to TRBJ2-5, with D perhaps TRBD1 (6 bases). From germline, CDR1 is SGHTA and CDR2 FQGTGA. Between the trimmed V and J ends, which lost 0 bases and 2 bases, there was a span of 10 bases. This CDR3 comprises 15 residues. Here the CDR3 reads CASSLTAGAQETQYF. CDR3 bases: TGTGCCAGCAGCTTAACTGCAGGGGCTCAAGAGACCCAGTACTTC. Using reference TRBV7-3 and TRBJ2-5 for the parts outside the CDR3, the full variable domain is GAGVSQTPSNKVTEKGKYVELRCDPISGHTALYWYRQSLGQGPEFLIYFQGTGAADDSGLPNDRFFAVRPEGSVSTLKIQRTERGDSAVYLCASSLTAGAQETQYFGPGTRLLVL.

This clone was observed a handful of times. V and J are TRBV2 and TRBJ1-2, with D hard to call. Between the trimmed V and J ends, which lost 3 bases and 5 bases, there was a span of 10 bases. CDR1 and CDR2 from the germline V gene are SNHLY and FYNNEI. The CDR3 contains 13 residues. This chain's CDR3 is CASSDRPLYGYTF. CDR3 DNA: TGTGCCAGCAGTGACAGGCCCCTATATGGCTACACCTTC.

The V call is TRBV5-4, the J call TRBJ2-5; 13 bases align to TRBD2. With 4 bases clipped from V and 2 bases from J, the junction kept 2 bases outside the gene matches. This CDR3 region has 15 residues. The V gene's germline CDR1 is SGHNT and CDR2 YYREEE (reference sequence). CDR3: CASSPGLAGQETQYF. Here the CDR3 DNA reads TGTGCCAGCAGCCCGGGACTAGCGGGGCAAGAGACCCAGTACTTC.

The chain links TRBV27 to TRBJ2-7; D is perhaps TRBD1 (5 bases). Germline CDR1 reads MNHEY; CDR2 reads SMNVEV (reference sequence). There are 17 residues in the CDR3. The V and J ends lost 0 bases and 2 bases respectively, with 17 bases between them. The DNA for the CDR3 is TGTGCCAGCAGTTTATCGATCGGACAAATGGGGCCCTACGAGCAGTACTTC. This sequence encodes CASSLSIGQMGPYEQYF.

The V and J genes are TRBV7-6 and TRBJ1-3; TRBD1 matches at 7 bases. CDR1 and CDR2 from the germline V gene are SGHVS and FNYEAQ. The ends lost 9 bases at V and 8 bases at J; junction bases unmatched: 13. The CDR3 sequence is 14 residues long. CDR3 DNA: TGTGCCAGTTACCGGGACAGATCATCGGACACCATATATTTT. Protein product: CASYRDRSSDTIYF.

The chain joins TRBV7-8 to TRBJ2-1; D remains unclear. The CDR3 contains 15 residues. In germline, CDR1 is SGHVS, CDR2 FQNEAQ. The ends were cut back, 5 bases at V and 0 bases at J, with 11 bases in the middle. The CDR3 coding sequence is TGTGCCAGCAGCCCCCCAATCGGCTCCTACAATGAGCAGTTCTTC. Its translation: CASSPPIGSYNEQFF.

The V gene is TRBV9, the J gene TRBJ2-2; D is unresolved. CDR1 is SGDLS, CDR2 YYNGEE, per germline. The CDR3 runs 14 residues. The V gene lost 0 bases and the J gene lost 6 bases, with 9 bases spanning the gap. The CDR3 coding sequence is TGTGCCAGCAGCGTAGTGGAAGCGTCCGGGGAGCTGTTTTTT. As protein: CASSVVEASGELFF. The full variable domain, its missing parts supplied by reference TRBV9 and TRBJ2-2, is DSGVTQTPKHLITATGQRVTLRCSPRSGDLSVYWYQQSLDQGLQFLIQYYNGEERAKGNILERFSAQQFPDLHSELNLSSLELGDSALYFCASSVVEASGELFFGEGSRLTVL.